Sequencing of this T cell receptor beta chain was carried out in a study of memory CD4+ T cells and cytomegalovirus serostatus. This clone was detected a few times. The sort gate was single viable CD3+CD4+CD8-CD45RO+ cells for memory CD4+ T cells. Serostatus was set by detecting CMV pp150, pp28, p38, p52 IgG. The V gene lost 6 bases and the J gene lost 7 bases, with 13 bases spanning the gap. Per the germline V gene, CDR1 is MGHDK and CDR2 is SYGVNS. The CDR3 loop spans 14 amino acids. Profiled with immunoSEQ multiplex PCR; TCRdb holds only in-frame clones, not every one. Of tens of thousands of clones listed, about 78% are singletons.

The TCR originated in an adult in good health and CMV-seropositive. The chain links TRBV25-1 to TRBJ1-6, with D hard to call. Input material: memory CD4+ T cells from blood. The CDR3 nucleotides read TGTGCCAGCAGCCCTGTCCGGACCAATTCACCCCTCCACTTT. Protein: CASSPVRTNSPLHF.